A single sample is the source of the 29 T cell receptor beta chains below, sequenced in a study of cytomegalovirus exposure and HLA in healthy donors. In the PCR, 60 Vbeta and 13 Jbeta primers were used. Profiling relied on immunoSEQ multiplex PCR, and the TCRdb table lists in-frame clones only, not all of them. The sample shows tens of thousands of clones, roughly 50% of them seen only once. Source material: PBMCs. These receptors originate from a human donor in good health.

J is TRBJ1-1 and V is TRBV14; the match to TRBD1 covers 7 bases. The CDR3 has 15 residues. The trim removed 4 bases at V and 0 bases at J, leaving 5 bases unmatched. The germline gives CDR1 SGHDN, CDR2 FVKESK. In DNA, the CDR3 is TGTGCCAGCAGCCTGACAGGGCTGATGAACACTGAAGCTTTCTTT. Protein product: CASSLTGLMNTEAFF.

This clone was recorded a few times. V and J are TRBV5-1 and TRBJ2-2, with a possible D match to TRBD2 (5 bases). Germline CDR1 is SGHRS and CDR2 is YFSETQ. The length of the CDR3 is 15 residues. Between the trimmed V and J ends, which lost 0 bases and 6 bases, there was a span of 12 bases. The CDR3 loop reads CASSLEGEGSGELFF. The DNA for the CDR3 is TGCGCCAGCAGCTTGGAGGGAGAGGGCTCCGGGGAGCTGTTTTTT.

By share, this clone counts as medium-sized. The CDR3 region is CASSHGTSYNEQFF. CDR3 in DNA: TGCGCCAGCAGCCACGGGACTAGCTACAATGAGCAGTTCTTC. The chain couples TRBV4-3 to TRBJ2-1; the match to TRBD2 covers 8 bases. The J segment lost 3 bases and the V segment lost 3 bases, leaving 1 base of the junction unmatched. From germline, CDR1 is LGHNA and CDR2 YSLEER. The CDR3 runs 14 residues.

This clone appeared a few times. The chain recombines TRBV7-9 with TRBJ1-4; possibly TRBD1 for D (5 bases). With 1 base removed from V and 12 bases from J, the gap between germline ends came to 15 bases. The CDR3 runs 14 residues. CDR1 SEHNR and CDR2 FQNEAQ come from the germline V gene (reference sequence). The CDR3 coding sequence is TGTGCCAGCAGCTTAGATAGGGCGGGACTGGAACTGTTTTTT. It translates to CASSLDRAGLELFF.

The gene calls are TRBV4-3 and TRBJ2-2, with 10 nucleotides matching TRBD1. The ends lost 4 bases at V and 4 bases at J; junction bases unmatched: 3. There are 15 residues in the CDR3. Germline CDR1 is LGHNA and CDR2 is YSLEER. CDR3 bases: TGCGCCAGCAGCCTTCGACAGGGGGCCACCGGGGAGCTGTTTTTT. It translates to CASSLRQGATGELFF.

The chain has TRBV5-4 and TRBJ2-1, with TRBD1 as a possible D gene (5 bases). Trimming cost V 2 bases and J 6 bases, with 12 bases left between them. From germline, CDR1 is SGHNT and CDR2 YYREEE (reference sequence). This CDR3 comprises 14 residues. This CDR3 is CASSFKGISNEQFF. The CDR3 coding sequence is TGTGCCAGCAGCTTTAAGGGGATAAGCAATGAGCAGTTCTTC.

The V and J genes are TRBV7-6 and TRBJ1-2; 7 bases match TRBD1. Germline-derived CDR1 and CDR2 are SGHVS and FNYEAQ. With V trimmed by 4 bases and J by 8 bases, 10 bases remained unmatched. The CDR3 has 14 residues. In DNA form, the CDR3 reads TGTGCCAGCAGCTCCGGACAGGTTGGGGGAGGCTACACCTTC. Translating it yields CASSSGQVGGGYTF.

Only one count was recorded for this clone. The rearrangement joins TRBV5-6 to TRBJ1-4; D is unclear. With 5 bases removed from V and 2 bases from J, the gap between germline ends came to 13 bases. This CDR3 region has 15 residues. Looked up from germline, CDR1 is SGHDT and CDR2 is YYEEEE. CDR3 sequence reads: CASRERRVTNEKLFF. DNA of the CDR3: TGTGCCAGCAGAGAAAGGAGGGTGACTAATGAAAAACTGTTTTTT.

V is TRBV11-2 and J is TRBJ1-4; TRBD1 agrees at 7 bases. Unmatched junction bases numbered 15, after V lost 7 bases and J lost 4 bases. The germline gives CDR1 SGHAT, CDR2 FQNNGV. The CDR3 is 17 residues long. CDR3 sequence reads: CASTRTRRQGGNEKLFF. The CDR3 bases are TGTGCCAGCACCCGCACCCGTCGACAGGGTGGTAATGAAAAACTGTTTTTT. Full variable domain (outside the CDR3, taken from reference TRBV11-2 and TRBJ1-4): EAGVAQSPRYKIIEKRQSVAFWCNPISGHATLYWYQQILGQGPKLLIQFQNNGVVDDSQLPKDRFSAERLKGVDSTLKIQPAKLEDSAVYLCASTRTRRQGGNEKLFFGSGTQLSVL.

The V gene is TRBV7-9, the J gene TRBJ2-5; no firm D call. The V and J ends lost 2 bases and 10 bases respectively, with 8 bases between them. Per the germline V gene, CDR1 is SEHNR and CDR2 is FQNEAQ (reference sequence). The CDR3 extends over 11 amino acids. The CDR3 protein is CASSLSTHQYF. CDR3 nucleotides: TGTGCCAGCAGCTTATCGACACACCAGTACTTC.

This clone was counted at least ten times. CDR3 amino acids: CASSYSPGGSTETQYF. CDR3 coding DNA: TGTGCCAGCAGTTACTCCCCAGGGGGTAGTACAGAGACCCAGTACTTC. This chain links TRBV6-5 with TRBJ2-5, with 7 nucleotides matching TRBD1. The J segment lost 4 bases and the V segment lost 0 bases, leaving 8 bases of the junction unmatched. Germline CDR1 and CDR2: MNHEY and SVGAGI. This CDR3 has 16 residues.

This chain links TRBV14 with TRBJ1-6; D is undetermined. The CDR3 runs to 16 residues. Per the germline V gene, CDR1 is SGHDN and CDR2 is FVKESK. Trimming removed 2 bases from V and 0 bases from J, with 8 bases in between. The CDR3 spells CASSQLQYSYNSPLHF. The CDR3 DNA reads TGTGCCAGCAGCCAACTCCAGTACTCCTATAATTCACCCCTCCACTTT.

This clone has more than one count but fewer than ten. The chain employs TRBV7-2 and TRBJ2-3; the match to TRBD2 covers 13 bases. The CDR3 extends over 14 amino acids. Germline loops: CDR1 SGHTA, CDR2 FQGNSA. After removal of 1 base from V and 13 bases from J, the junction contained 5 bases not matched to a gene. The CDR3 sequence: CASSLDGTSGAKYF. The CDR3 nucleotides are TGTGCCAGCAGCTTAGACGGGACTAGCGGGGCTAAGTATTTT.

This clone was detected only a few times. The rearrangement joins TRBV30 to TRBJ1-2, with D hard to call. V lost 5 bases to trimming and J lost 2 bases, with 9 bases between them. The CDR3 is made up of 12 amino acids. The germline V gene encodes CDR1 GTSNPN and CDR2 SVGIG (reference sequence). The CDR3 DNA sequence: TGTGCCTGGGGTAACTTAAACTATGGCTACACCTTC. This sequence encodes CAWGNLNYGYTF.

This clone was seen only a few times. The chain couples TRBV27 to TRBJ1-2; 8 bases are shared with TRBD1. V lost 6 bases, J lost 2 bases, and 5 bases stayed unmatched. CDR3 length equals 14 residues. The V gene's germline CDR1 is MNHEY and CDR2 SMNVEV (reference sequence). For the CDR3, the DNA is TGTGCCAGCAGCTTGGACAGGGCGAACTATGGCTACACCTTC. Amino acids: CASSLDRANYGYTF.

The chain employs TRBV7-9 and TRBJ2-5, with D possibly matching TRBD1 (6 bases). Germline assignment: CDR1 SEHNR and CDR2 FQNEAQ (reference sequence). CDR3 length: 14 residues. The ends were cut back, 6 bases at V and 5 bases at J, with 16 bases in the middle. The CDR3 is CASSLDRRSETQYF. CDR3 DNA sequence: TGTGCCAGCAGTCTCGACAGGAGGTCGGAGACCCAGTACTTC.

This clone was picked up a small number of times. The chain uses TRBV9 and TRBJ1-2; weak D call: TRBD1 (5 bases). This CDR3 contains 15 residues. V was shortened by 0 bases and J by 7 bases, with 16 bases between the two germline ends. From germline, CDR1 is SGDLS and CDR2 YYNGEE. CDR3 bases: TGTGCCAGCAGCGTAGATCCCAGGGAGGGTCTTGGCTACACCTTC. It is translated as CASSVDPREGLGYTF.

This clone was seen a few times. The rearrangement joins TRBV15 to TRBJ2-7, with 9 positions matching TRBD1. Germline V lookup: CDR1 LNHNV, CDR2 YYDKDF (reference sequence). The CDR3 contains 21 residues. The J segment lost 2 bases and the V segment lost 1 base, leaving 21 bases of the junction unmatched. CDR3: CATSRGPTGGSFGRRTYEQYF. CDR3 nucleotide sequence: TGTGCCACCAGCAGAGGTCCGACAGGGGGAAGTTTTGGCAGGAGGACCTACGAGCAGTACTTC.

This chain's CDR3 is CASSQSPQGAKNIQYF. CDR3 in DNA: TGTGCCAGCAGCCAATCACCGCAGGGAGCCAAAAACATTCAGTACTTC. This chain uses TRBV7-9 with TRBJ2-4, with D possibly TRBD1 on 5 matching bases. The V gene's germline CDR1 is SEHNR and CDR2 FQNEAQ (reference sequence). Trimming stripped 5 bases from V and 0 bases from J, with 14 bases between. This CDR3 has 16 residues.

DNA of the CDR3: TGTGCCAGCAGCCGGGGGGACAGGGGCTCAGATACGCAGTATTTT. This translates into CASSRGDRGSDTQYF. The genes are TRBV7-3 and TRBJ2-3; 10 bases agree with TRBD1. This CDR3 contains 15 residues. CDR1 and CDR2 (germline): SGHTA, FQGTGA. V lost 5 bases and J lost 4; bases outside the gene matches: 6.

The chain couples TRBV9 to TRBJ2-7, with 11 nucleotides matching TRBD2. The length of the CDR3 is 18 residues. The J segment lost 9 bases and the V segment lost 0 bases, leaving 17 bases of the junction unmatched. CDR1 is SGDLS, CDR2 YYNGEE, per germline. The chain's CDR3 is CASSVDGWGLADLGGQYF. The CDR3 bases are TGTGCCAGCAGCGTAGATGGGTGGGGACTAGCGGATCTTGGGGGGCAGTACTTC.

The V gene is TRBV7-9, the J gene TRBJ2-2; maybe TRBD2 (5 bases). From germline, CDR1 is SEHNR and CDR2 FQNEAQ (reference sequence). This CDR3 is 14 amino acids long. The germline V and J ends were trimmed by 3 bases and 8 bases, with 13 bases remaining between them. The CDR3 DNA is TGTGCCAGCAGCTTGGCGAGGATAGCGGGGGAGCTGTTTTTT. It codes for CASSLARIAGELFF.

The chain has TRBV5-4 and TRBJ2-1; TRBD1 agrees at 8 bases. CDR1 and CDR2 (germline): SGHNT, YYREEE (reference sequence). Trimming removed 0 bases from V and 6 bases from J; junction bases left unmatched: 5. The CDR3 extends over 15 amino acids. CDR3 nucleotides: TGTGCCAGCAGCTTGGGGGGGACAGGAGTCAATGAGCAGTTCTTC. Its translation is CASSLGGTGVNEQFF.

V is TRBV13 and J is TRBJ1-1; 7 bases match TRBD1. This CDR3 has 15 residues. Trimming at V came to 6 bases and at J to 1 base, leaving 8 bases not matched to a gene. The germline V gene encodes CDR1 PRHDT and CDR2 FYEKMQ (reference sequence). CDR3 amino acids: CASRYGTARNTEAFF. As DNA, the CDR3 is TGTGCCAGCAGATACGGGACAGCCAGGAACACTGAAGCTTTCTTT.

This clone occurred once. The J gene is TRBJ1-4, the V gene TRBV30; 8 positions match TRBD1. Germline CDR1 reads GTSNPN; CDR2 reads SVGIG (reference sequence). CDR3 length: 13 amino acids. V lost 4 bases and J lost 6; bases outside the gene matches: 4. The CDR3 DNA is TGTGCCTGGAACAGGGGGGCCTATGAAAAACTGTTTTTT. Translation: CAWNRGAYEKLFF.

A note on this clone: One end of the junction fails to match germline, which may point to a read error. The V and J genes are TRBV6-4 and TRBJ2-3; 8 nucleotides agree with TRBD2. Germline CDR1 is MRHNA and CDR2 is SNTAGT. This CDR3 contains 14 residues. The CDR3 DNA is TGTGCCAGTAGTGTGGGACTAGAAACAGATACGCAGTATTTT. Translated: CASSVGLETDTQYF.

The rearrangement joins TRBV9 to TRBJ1-2; perhaps TRBD1 as D (5 bases). This CDR3 region has 14 residues. Germline loops: CDR1 SGDLS, CDR2 YYNGEE. Trimming cost V 0 bases and J 7 bases, with 13 bases left between them. This CDR3 reads CASSVVGGDSGYTF. DNA for the CDR3: TGTGCCAGCAGCGTAGTTGGGGGGGATTCTGGCTACACCTTC. The full variable domain, rest sourced from reference TRBV9 and TRBJ1-2, is DSGVTQTPKHLITATGQRVTLRCSPRSGDLSVYWYQQSLDQGLQFLIQYYNGEERAKGNILERFSAQQFPDLHSELNLSSLELGDSALYFCASSVVGGDSGYTFGSGTRLTVV.

This clone has just a few counts. CDR3 in amino acids: CASTQARLGYTF. For the CDR3, the DNA is TGTGCCAGCACACAGGCCCGTCTGGGCTACACCTTC. The V gene is TRBV6-6, the J gene TRBJ1-2; a possible D gene is TRBD1 (5 bases). Germline V gene sequence: CDR1 MNHNY, CDR2 SVGAGI (reference sequence). This CDR3 is built from 12 residues. Trimming cost V 7 bases and J 8 bases, with 14 bases left between them.

The chain has TRBV9 and TRBJ2-5, with 7 bases lining up with TRBD1. The germline V gene encodes CDR1 SGDLS and CDR2 YYNGEE. The CDR3 length is 15 residues. V lost 3 bases, J lost 5 bases, and 10 bases stayed unmatched. The CDR3 nucleotides are TGTGCCAGCAGCGCCACCTCGACAGGGTCGGAGACCCAGTACTTC. This gives the protein CASSATSTGSETQYF.